The present T cell receptor (beta chain) was sequenced within a study of cytomegalovirus exposure and HLA in healthy donors. Per germline, CDR1 SGHRS and CDR2 YFSETQ. Trimming shortened V by 0 bases and J by 4 bases, and 9 bases separated the two germline ends. The CDR3 spans 14 residues. A note on this clone: What it binds is not known.

Overall study results and limits: V- and J-gene trimming in TCR beta was tied to a missense DCLRE1C variant by an analysis performed later. As a later analysis revealed, the rate of TCR association differed by HLA locus, with DRB1 most and HLA-C fewest. About 180 TCR beta chains were listed as cytomegalovirus-associated.

Primers: 60 Vbeta forward and 13 Jbeta reverse. Clones were sequenced by immunoSEQ multiplex PCR, and TCRdb holds only the in-frame ones, with some missing. The table has 98,000 or so clones, roughly three quarters seen once; the top ten hold roughly 7.7%. The chain joins TRBV5-1 to TRBJ2-3; D gene ambiguous. The material sequenced was PBMCs. The TCR originated in a female donor in good health and CMV-seronegative. The CDR3 spells CASSLGLEADTQYF. The CDR3 nucleotides are TGCGCCAGCAGCTTGGGATTAGAGGCAGATACGCAGTATTTT.